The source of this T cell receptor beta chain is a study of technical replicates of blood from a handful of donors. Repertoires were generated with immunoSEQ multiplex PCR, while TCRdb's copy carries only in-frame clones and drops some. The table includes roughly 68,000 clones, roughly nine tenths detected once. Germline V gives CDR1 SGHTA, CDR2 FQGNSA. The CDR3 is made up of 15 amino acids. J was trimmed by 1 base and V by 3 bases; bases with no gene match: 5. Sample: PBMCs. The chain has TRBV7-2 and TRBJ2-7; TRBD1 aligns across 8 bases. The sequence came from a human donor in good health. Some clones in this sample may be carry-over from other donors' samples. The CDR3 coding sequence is TGTGCCAGCAGCTTCGTCACAGGGGGGTCCTACGAGCAGTACTTC. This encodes CASSFVTGGSYEQYF.